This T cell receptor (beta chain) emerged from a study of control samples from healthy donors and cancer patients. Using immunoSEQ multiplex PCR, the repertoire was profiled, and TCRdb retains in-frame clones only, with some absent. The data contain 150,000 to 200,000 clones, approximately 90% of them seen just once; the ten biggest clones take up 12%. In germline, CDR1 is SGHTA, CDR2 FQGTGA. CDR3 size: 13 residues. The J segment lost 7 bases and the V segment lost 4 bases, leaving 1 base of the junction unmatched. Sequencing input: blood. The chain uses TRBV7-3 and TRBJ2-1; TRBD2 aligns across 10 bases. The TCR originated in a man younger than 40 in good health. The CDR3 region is CASSWTSGNEQFF. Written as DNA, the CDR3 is TGTGCCAGCAGCTGGACTAGCGGAAATGAGCAGTTCTTC.